This T cell receptor (beta chain) was identified in a study of blood T cell repertoires in COVID-19. Study overall: The samples span acute and convalescent COVID-19 from the United States, Italy and Spain.

Authors' methods: The assay estimated nucleated cells by amplifying reference gene primers. Profiling relied on immunoSEQ multiplex PCR, and the TCRdb table lists in-frame clones only, not all of them. D and trimming come from the DNA, and the V and J calls and clone size come from that table. Of about 280,000 clones listed, 65% to 90% are singletons. V lost 11 bases, J lost 5 bases, and 6 bases stayed unmatched. This CDR3 region has 14 residues. The receptor comes from a man in his fifties or sixties with active or convalescent COVID-19. The chain joins TRBV23-1 to TRBJ1-6, with 10 positions matching TRBD1. TRBV23-1 is known as an ORF, though its function is uncertain. The sequenced sample consisted of peripheral blood. Here the CDR3 DNA reads TGCGCCGGAGACAGGGGGCCTCATAATTCACCCCTCCACTTT. Its protein product is CAGDRGPHNSPLHF.